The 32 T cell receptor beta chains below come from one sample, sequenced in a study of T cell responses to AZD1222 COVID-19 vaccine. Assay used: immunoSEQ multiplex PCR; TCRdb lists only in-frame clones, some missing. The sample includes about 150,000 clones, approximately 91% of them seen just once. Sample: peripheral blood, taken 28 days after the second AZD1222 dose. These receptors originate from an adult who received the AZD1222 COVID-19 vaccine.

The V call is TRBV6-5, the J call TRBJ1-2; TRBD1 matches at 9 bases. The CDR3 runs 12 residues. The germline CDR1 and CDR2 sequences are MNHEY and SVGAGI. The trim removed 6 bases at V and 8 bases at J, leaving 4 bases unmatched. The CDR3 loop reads CASRGTGQGYTF. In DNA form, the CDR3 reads TGTGCCAGCAGGGGGACAGGGCAAGGCTACACCTTC.

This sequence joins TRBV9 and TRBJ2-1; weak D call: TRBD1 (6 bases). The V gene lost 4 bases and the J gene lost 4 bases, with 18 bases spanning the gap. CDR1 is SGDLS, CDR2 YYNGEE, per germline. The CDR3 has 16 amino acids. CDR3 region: CASSSRGDRSYNEQFF. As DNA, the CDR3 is TGTGCCAGCAGCTCAAGGGGTGACAGGAGTTACAATGAGCAGTTCTTC. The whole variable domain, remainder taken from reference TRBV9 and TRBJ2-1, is DSGVTQTPKHLITATGQRVTLRCSPRSGDLSVYWYQQSLDQGLQFLIQYYNGEERAKGNILERFSAQQFPDLHSELNLSSLELGDSALYFCASSSRGDRSYNEQFFGPGTRLTVL.

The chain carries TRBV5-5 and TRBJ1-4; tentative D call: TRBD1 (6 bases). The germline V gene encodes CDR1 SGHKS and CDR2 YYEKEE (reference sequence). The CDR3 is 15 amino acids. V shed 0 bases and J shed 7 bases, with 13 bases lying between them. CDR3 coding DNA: TGTGCCAGCAGCTTGGGACAGGTTGGCAGTGAAAAACTGTTTTTT. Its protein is CASSLGQVGSEKLFF.

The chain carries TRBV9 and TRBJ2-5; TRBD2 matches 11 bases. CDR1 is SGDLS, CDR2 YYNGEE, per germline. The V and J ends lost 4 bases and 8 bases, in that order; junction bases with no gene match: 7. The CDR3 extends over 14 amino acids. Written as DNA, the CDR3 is TGTGCCAGCAGCTCGCCGGGACTAGCGGAAACCCAGTACTTC. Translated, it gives CASSSPGLAETQYF.

The CDR3 coding sequence is TGCGCCAGCAGCCAAGGTGGGGTCAGTCCCCCCGGGGGCTACACCTTC. Encoded protein: CASSQGGVSPPGGYTF. V usage is TRBV4-1 and J usage is TRBJ1-2; D is uncertain. The V end was cut by 1 base, the J end by 8 bases, with 20 bases between. The CDR3 runs to 16 residues. CDR1 and CDR2 from the germline V gene are MGHRA and YSYEKL.

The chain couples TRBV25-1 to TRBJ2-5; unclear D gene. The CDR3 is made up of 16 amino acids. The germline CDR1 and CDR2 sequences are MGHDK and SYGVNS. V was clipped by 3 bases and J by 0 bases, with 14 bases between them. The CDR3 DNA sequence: TGTGCCAGCAGTGAGAGTGGTAAAGCGTACCAAGAGACCCAGTACTTC. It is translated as CASSESGKAYQETQYF.

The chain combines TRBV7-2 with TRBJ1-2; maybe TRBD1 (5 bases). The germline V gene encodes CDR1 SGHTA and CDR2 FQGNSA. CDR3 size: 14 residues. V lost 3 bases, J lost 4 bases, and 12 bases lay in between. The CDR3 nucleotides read TGTGCCAGCAGCTTGGGTGGGACCCGCTATGGCTACACCTTC. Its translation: CASSLGGTRYGYTF. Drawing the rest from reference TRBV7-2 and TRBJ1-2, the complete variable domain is GAGVSQSPSNKVTEKGKDVELRCDPISGHTALYWYRQSLGQGLEFLIYFQGNSAPDKSGLPSDRFSAERTGGSVSTLTIQRTQQEDSAVYLCASSLGGTRYGYTFGSGTRLTVV.

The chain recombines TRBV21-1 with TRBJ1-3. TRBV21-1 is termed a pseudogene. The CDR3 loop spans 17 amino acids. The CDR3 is CASSKAPGLSSGNTIYF. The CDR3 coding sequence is TGTGCCAGCAGCAAAGCACCGGGGCTCTCCTCTGGAAACACCATATATTTT.

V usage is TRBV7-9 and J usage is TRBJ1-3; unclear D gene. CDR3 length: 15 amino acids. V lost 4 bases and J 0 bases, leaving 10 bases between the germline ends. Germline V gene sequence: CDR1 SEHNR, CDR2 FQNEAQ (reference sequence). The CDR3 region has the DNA TGTGCCAGCAGCTCGCCCGGGTACTCTGGAAACACCATATATTTT. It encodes CASSSPGYSGNTIYF.

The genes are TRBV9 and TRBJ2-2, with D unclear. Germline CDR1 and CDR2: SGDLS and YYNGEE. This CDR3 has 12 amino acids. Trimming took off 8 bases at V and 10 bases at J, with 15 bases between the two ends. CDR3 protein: CARSQLSMELFF. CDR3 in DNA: TGTGCCAGATCCCAATTGAGTATGGAGCTGTTTTTT.

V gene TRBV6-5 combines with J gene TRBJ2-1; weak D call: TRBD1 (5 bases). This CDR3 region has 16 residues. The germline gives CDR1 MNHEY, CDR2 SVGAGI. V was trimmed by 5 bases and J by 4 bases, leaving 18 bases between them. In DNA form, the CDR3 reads TGTGCCAGCAGTAACTACAGGCGGAACTTTTACAATGAGCAGTTCTTC. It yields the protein CASSNYRRNFYNEQFF.

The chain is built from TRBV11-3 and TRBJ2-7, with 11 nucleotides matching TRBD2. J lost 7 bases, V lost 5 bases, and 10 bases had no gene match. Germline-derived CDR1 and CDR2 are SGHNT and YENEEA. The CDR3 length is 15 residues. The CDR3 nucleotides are TGTGCCAGCAGCCGTCTAGCGGGGGGCCTACGTGAGCAGTACTTC. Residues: CASSRLAGGLREQYF. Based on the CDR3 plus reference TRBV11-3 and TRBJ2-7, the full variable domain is EAGVVQSPRYKIIEKKQPVAFWCNPISGHNTLYWYLQNLGQGPELLIRYENEEAVDDSQLPKDRFSAERLKGVDSTLKIQPAELGDSAVYLCASSRLAGGLREQYFGPGTRLTVT.

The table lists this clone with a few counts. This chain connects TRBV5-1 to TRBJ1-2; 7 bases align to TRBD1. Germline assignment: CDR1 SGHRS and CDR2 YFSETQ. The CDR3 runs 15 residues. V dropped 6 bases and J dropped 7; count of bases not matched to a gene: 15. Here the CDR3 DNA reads TGCGCCAGCAATGACCCGTTAAGGGGGCTAGGTGGCTACACCTTC. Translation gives CASNDPLRGLGGYTF.

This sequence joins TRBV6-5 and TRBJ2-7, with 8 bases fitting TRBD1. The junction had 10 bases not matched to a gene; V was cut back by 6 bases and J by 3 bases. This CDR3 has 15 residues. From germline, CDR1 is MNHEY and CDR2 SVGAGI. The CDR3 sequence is CASSLLRDRLYEQYF. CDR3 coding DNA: TGTGCCAGCAGCCTACTCCGGGACAGGCTCTACGAGCAGTACTTC.

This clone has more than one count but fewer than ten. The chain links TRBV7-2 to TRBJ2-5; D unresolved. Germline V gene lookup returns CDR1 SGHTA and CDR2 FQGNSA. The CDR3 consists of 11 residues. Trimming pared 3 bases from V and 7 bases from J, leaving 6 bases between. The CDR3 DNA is TGTGCCAGCAGCTTGGGTGGGACCCAGTACTTC. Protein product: CASSLGGTQYF.

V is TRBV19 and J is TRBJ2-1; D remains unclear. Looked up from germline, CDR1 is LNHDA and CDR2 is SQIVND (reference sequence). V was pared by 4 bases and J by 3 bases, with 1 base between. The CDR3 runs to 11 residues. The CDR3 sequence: CASSNYNEQFF. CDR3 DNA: TGTGCCAGTAGTAACTACAATGAGCAGTTCTTC. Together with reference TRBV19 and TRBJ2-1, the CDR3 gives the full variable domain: DGGITQSPKYLFRKEGQNVTLSCEQNLNHDAMYWYRQDPGQGLRLIYYSQIVNDFQKGDIAEGYSVSREKKESFPLTVTSAQKNPTAFYLCASSNYNEQFFGPGTRLTVL.

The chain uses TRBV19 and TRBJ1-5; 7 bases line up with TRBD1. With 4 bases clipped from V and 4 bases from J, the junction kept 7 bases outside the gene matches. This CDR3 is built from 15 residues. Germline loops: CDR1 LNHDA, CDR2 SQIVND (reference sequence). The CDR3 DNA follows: TGTGCCAGTAGTACTAACAGGGGTGGAAATCAGCCCCAGCATTTT. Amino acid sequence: CASSTNRGGNQPQHF.

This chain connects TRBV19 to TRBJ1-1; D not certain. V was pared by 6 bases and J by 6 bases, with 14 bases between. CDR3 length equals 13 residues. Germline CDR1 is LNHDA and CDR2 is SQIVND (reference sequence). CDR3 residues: CASRTPPRAEAFF. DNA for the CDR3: TGTGCCAGTAGGACCCCCCCTAGAGCTGAAGCTTTCTTT.

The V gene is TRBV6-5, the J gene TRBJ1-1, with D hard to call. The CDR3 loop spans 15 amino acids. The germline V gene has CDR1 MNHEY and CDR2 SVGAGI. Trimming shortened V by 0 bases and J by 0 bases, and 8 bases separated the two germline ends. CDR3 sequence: CASSYSSFVNTEAFF. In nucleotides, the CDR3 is TGTGCCAGCAGTTACTCGAGTTTCGTGAACACTGAAGCTTTCTTT.

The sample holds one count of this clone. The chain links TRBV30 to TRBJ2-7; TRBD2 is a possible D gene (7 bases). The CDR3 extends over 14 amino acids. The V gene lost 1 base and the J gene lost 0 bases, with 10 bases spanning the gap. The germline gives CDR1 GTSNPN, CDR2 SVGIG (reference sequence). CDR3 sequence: CAWSARGASYEQYF. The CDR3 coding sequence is TGTGCCTGGAGTGCCCGGGGGGCCTCCTACGAGCAGTACTTC.

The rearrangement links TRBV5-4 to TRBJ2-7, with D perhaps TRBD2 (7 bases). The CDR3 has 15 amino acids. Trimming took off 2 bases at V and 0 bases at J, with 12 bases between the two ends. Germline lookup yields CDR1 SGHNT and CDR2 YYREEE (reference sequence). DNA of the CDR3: TGTGCCAGCAGCTTCGGGGGGACAACCTCCTACGAGCAGTACTTC. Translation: CASSFGGTTSYEQYF. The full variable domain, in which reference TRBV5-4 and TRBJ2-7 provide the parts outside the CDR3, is ETGVTQSPTHLIKTRGQQVTLRCSSQSGHNTVSWYQQALGQGPQFIFQYYREEENGRGNFPPRFSGLQFPNYSSELNVNALELDDSALYLCASSFGGTTSYEQYFGPGTRLTVT.

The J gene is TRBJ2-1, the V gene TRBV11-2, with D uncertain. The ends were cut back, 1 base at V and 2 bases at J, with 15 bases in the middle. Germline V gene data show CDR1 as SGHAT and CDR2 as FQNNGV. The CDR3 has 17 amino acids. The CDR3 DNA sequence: TGTGCCAGCAGCTTAGTAATCTTTACTCCGACCTACAATGAGCAGTTCTTC. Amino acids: CASSLVIFTPTYNEQFF.

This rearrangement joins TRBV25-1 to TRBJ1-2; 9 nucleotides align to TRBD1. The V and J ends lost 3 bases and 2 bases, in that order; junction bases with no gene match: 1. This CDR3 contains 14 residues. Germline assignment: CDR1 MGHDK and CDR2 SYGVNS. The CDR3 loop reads CASSEDRGNYGYTF. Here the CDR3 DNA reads TGTGCCAGCAGTGAGGACAGGGGAAACTATGGCTACACCTTC.

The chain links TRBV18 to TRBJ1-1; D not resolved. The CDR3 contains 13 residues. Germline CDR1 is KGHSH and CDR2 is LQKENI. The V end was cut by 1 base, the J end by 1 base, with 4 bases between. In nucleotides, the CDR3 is TGTGCCAGCTCACCACGGGGGAACACTGAAGCTTTCTTT. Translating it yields CASSPRGNTEAFF.

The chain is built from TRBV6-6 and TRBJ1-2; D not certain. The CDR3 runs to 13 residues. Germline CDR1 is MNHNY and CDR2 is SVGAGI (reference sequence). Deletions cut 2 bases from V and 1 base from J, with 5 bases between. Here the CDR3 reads CASSYGVNYGYTF. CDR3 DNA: TGTGCCAGCAGTTACGGGGTTAACTATGGCTACACCTTC.

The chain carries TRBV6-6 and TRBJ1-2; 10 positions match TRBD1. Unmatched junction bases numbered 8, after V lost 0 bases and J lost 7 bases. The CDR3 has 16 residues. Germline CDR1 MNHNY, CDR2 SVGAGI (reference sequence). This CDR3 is CASSYSESWDRGGYTF. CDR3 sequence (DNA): TGTGCCAGCAGTTACTCGGAGTCCTGGGACAGGGGTGGCTACACCTTC.

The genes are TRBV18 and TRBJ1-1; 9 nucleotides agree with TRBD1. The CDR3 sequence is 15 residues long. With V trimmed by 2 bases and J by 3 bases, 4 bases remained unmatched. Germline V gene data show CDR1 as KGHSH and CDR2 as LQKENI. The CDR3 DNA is TGTGCCAGCTCACCAACGACAGGGGGGTACACTGAAGCTTTCTTT. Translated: CASSPTTGGYTEAFF.

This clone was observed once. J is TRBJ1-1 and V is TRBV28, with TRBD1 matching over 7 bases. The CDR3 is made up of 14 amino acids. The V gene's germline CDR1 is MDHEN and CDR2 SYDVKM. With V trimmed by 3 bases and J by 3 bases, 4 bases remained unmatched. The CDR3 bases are TGTGCCAGCAGTTTCCCCACAGGGGACACTGAAGCTTTCTTT. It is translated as CASSFPTGDTEAFF.

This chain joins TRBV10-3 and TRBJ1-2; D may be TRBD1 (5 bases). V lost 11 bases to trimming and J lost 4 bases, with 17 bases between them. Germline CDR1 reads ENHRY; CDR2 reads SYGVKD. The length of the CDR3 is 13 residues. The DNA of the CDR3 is TGTGCCTCTCGGGGGGGGTTGGGCTATGGCTACACCTTC. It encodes CASRGGLGYGYTF.

CDR3 loop: CASSPDQRGYTGELFF. CDR3 coding DNA: TGTGCCAGCTCACCAGATCAGCGGGGATACACCGGGGAGCTGTTTTTT. The chain uses TRBV18 and TRBJ2-2; 7 bases map to TRBD2. The trim removed 2 bases at V and 3 bases at J, leaving 6 bases unmatched. This CDR3 comprises 16 residues. Germline CDR1 KGHSH, CDR2 LQKENI.

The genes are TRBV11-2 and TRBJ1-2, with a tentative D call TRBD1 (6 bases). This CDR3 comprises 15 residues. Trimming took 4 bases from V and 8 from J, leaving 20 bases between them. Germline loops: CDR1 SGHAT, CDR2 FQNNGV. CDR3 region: CASSSTRQVSKGYTF. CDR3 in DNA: TGTGCCAGCAGCTCAACTAGACAGGTGTCGAAAGGCTACACCTTC. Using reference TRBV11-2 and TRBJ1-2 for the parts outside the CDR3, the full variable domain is EAGVAQSPRYKIIEKRQSVAFWCNPISGHATLYWYQQILGQGPKLLIQFQNNGVVDDSQLPKDRFSAERLKGVDSTLKIQPAKLEDSAVYLCASSSTRQVSKGYTFGSGTRLTVV.

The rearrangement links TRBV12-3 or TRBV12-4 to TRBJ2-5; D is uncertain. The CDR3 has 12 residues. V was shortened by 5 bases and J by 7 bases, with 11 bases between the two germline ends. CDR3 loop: CASSPTDGTQYF. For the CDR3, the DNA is TGTGCCAGCAGTCCCACCGATGGGACCCAGTACTTC.